What follows are 15 T cell receptor beta chains derived from one specimen sequenced in a study of shared clonotypes between healthy human individuals (dated by TCRdb to 2020 to 2022). The library was obtained by the immunoSEQ multiplex PCR assay. What TCRdb holds here is the immuneACCESS table cut down to in-frame rearrangements. Part of the clones is not present; checked against another copy, under half of the missing clones reflect an unresolved V gene, and the others are unexplained. The sample has over a million clones on record, 95% to 99% of them singletons. The ten largest make up approximately 0.45% of the sample. Sample: naive CD4+ T cells sorted from blood. The cell subset or site label, read with the paper, signifies: CD45RA+ positively selected. The receptor source for this set is a man aged 25 to 40 in good health.

CDR3 sequence reads: CASSLESLYGYTF. CDR3 bases: TGCGCCAGCAGCTTGGAGTCTTTATATGGCTACACCTTC. The rearrangement links TRBV5-1 to TRBJ1-2; D unresolved. The germline V gene encodes CDR1 SGHRS and CDR2 YFSETQ. V lost 0 bases, J lost 5 bases, and 8 bases lay in between. This CDR3 contains 13 residues.

V and J are TRBV7-2 and TRBJ1-5; 11 positions agree with TRBD1. The CDR3 is 15 residues long. Looked up from germline, CDR1 is SGHTA and CDR2 is FQGNSA. V shed 6 bases, J shed 5 bases, and the junction held 6 bases outside the gene matches. The chain's CDR3 is CASREGQGAYQPQHF. CDR3 nucleotide sequence: TGTGCCAGCAGAGAAGGACAGGGGGCTTATCAGCCCCAGCATTTT. Together with reference TRBV7-2 and TRBJ1-5, the CDR3 gives the full variable domain: GAGVSQSPSNKVTEKGKDVELRCDPISGHTALYWYRQSLGQGLEFLIYFQGNSAPDKSGLPSDRFSAERTGGSVSTLTIQRTQQEDSAVYLCASREGQGAYQPQHFGDGTRLSIL.

The gene calls are TRBV19 and TRBJ2-7; D remains ambiguous. The germline V gene has CDR1 LNHDA and CDR2 SQIVND (reference sequence). This CDR3 spans 15 amino acids. V lost 2 bases, J lost 1 base, and 12 bases lay in between. Here the CDR3 DNA reads TGTGCCAGTAGTATATTGGTAGGCGGTTCCTACGAGCAGTACTTC. Translated, it gives CASSILVGGSYEQYF. The full variable domain, rest sourced from reference TRBV19 and TRBJ2-7, is DGGITQSPKYLFRKEGQNVTLSCEQNLNHDAMYWYRQDPGQGLRLIYYSQIVNDFQKGDIAEGYSVSREKKESFPLTVTSAQKNPTAFYLCASSILVGGSYEQYFGPGTRLTVT.

V and J are TRBV5-1 and TRBJ1-2; D gene unclear. This CDR3 is built from 14 residues. V was pared by 4 bases and J by 3 bases, with 13 bases between. The germline CDR1 and CDR2 sequences are SGHRS and YFSETQ. The CDR3 sequence: CASSPLSRDYGYTF. CDR3 nucleotides: TGCGCCAGCAGCCCCCTCAGTCGGGACTATGGCTACACCTTC.

This chain joins TRBV5-4 and TRBJ2-5, with D possibly matching TRBD2 (5 bases). Germline V gives CDR1 SGHNT, CDR2 YYREEE (reference sequence). This CDR3 is built from 15 residues. Trimming cost V 2 bases and J 0 bases, with 11 bases left between them. The DNA of the CDR3 is TGTGCCAGCAGCTTCGACTACCAGTACCAAGAGACCCAGTACTTC. This sequence encodes CASSFDYQYQETQYF.

The rearrangement uses TRBV29-1 and TRBJ2-7, with 9 bases fitting TRBD1. Germline V gene sequence: CDR1 SQVTM, CDR2 ANQGSEA. The CDR3 is 13 residues long. Trimming at V came to 7 bases and at J to 6 bases, leaving 10 bases not matched to a gene. The CDR3 DNA reads TGCAGCGCTGGGACAGGGATCCAAGGCGAGCAGTACTTC. Amino acid sequence: CSAGTGIQGEQYF.

The J gene is TRBJ2-7, the V gene TRBV18; 14 nucleotides match TRBD2. The CDR3 runs to 15 residues. The V gene end was trimmed by 3 bases and the J gene end by 4 bases; junction bases not matched to a gene: 2. Germline CDR1 is KGHSH and CDR2 is LQKENI. Here the CDR3 DNA reads TGTGCCAGCTCACCCGGGACTAGCGGGAGATACGAGCAGTACTTC. Amino acid sequence: CASSPGTSGRYEQYF.

The rearrangement joins TRBV7-6 to TRBJ2-7; D remains ambiguous. This CDR3 contains 14 residues. Trimming removed 5 bases from V and 5 bases from J, with 16 bases in between. The V gene's germline CDR1 is SGHVS and CDR2 FNYEAQ. CDR3 coding DNA: TGTGCCAGCAGCGCCCTCAGCTTTTATAACGAGCAGTACTTC. Encoded protein: CASSALSFYNEQYF.

The chain carries TRBV28 and TRBJ1-5; 7 positions match TRBD1. Germline V gene sequence: CDR1 MDHEN, CDR2 SYDVKM. This CDR3 contains 15 residues. V lost 7 bases to trimming and J lost 2 bases; unmatched junction nucleotides: 8. CDR3 bases: TGTGCCAGCAAGGTGGTCGACAGGGGCAATCAGCCCCAGCATTTT. Protein: CASKVVDRGNQPQHF.

V gene TRBV7-2 combines with J gene TRBJ1-1; no definite D call. The CDR3 is made up of 13 amino acids. Germline lookup yields CDR1 SGHTA and CDR2 FQGNSA. The V gene lost 5 bases and the J gene lost 6 bases, with 13 bases spanning the gap. The CDR3: CASSAKGGAEAFF. The CDR3 DNA sequence: TGTGCCAGCAGCGCCAAGGGAGGAGCTGAAGCTTTCTTT.

V is TRBV2 and J is TRBJ1-1; 10 bases are shared with TRBD1. The V gene end was trimmed by 3 bases and the J gene end by 6 bases; junction bases not matched to a gene: 4. Germline V CDR1 and CDR2: SNHLY, FYNNEI. The CDR3 contains 14 residues. CDR3 coding DNA: TGTGCCAGCAGTGACTTAGGACAGGGGGCTGAAGCTTTCTTT. Its protein product is CASSDLGQGAEAFF. Drawing the rest from reference TRBV2 and TRBJ1-1, the complete variable domain is EPEVTQTPSHQVTQMGQEVILRCVPISNHLYFYWYRQILGQKVEFLVSFYNNEISEKSEIFDDQFSVERPDGSNFTLKIRSTKLEDSAMYFCASSDLGQGAEAFFGQGTRLTVV.

On this clone itself: The junction departs from germline at one end; a sequencing error may be responsible. The rearrangement uses TRBV4-2 and TRBJ2-1, with TRBD2 identical over 16 bases. This CDR3 comprises 14 residues. Per the germline V gene, CDR1 is LGHNA and CDR2 is YNFKEQ. Written as DNA, the CDR3 is TGTGCCAGCAGCCAGGGACTAGCGGGAGGGCCGAGGGTCTTC. Protein sequence: CASSQGLAGGPRVF.

This clone was recorded once. The chain is built from TRBV7-9 and TRBJ2-7, with 9 bases matching TRBD2. The CDR3 has 16 amino acids. CDR1 and CDR2 (germline): SEHNR, FQNEAQ (reference sequence). Losses at the gene ends were 5 bases for V and 2 bases for J; bases not matched to a gene: 10. CDR3 bases: TGTGCCAGCAGCGCCCCGGGACTAGCAGGCCCCTACGAGCAGTACTTC. It specifies CASSAPGLAGPYEQYF. Variable domain in full (rest from reference TRBV7-9 and TRBJ2-7): DTGVSQNPRHKITKRGQNVTFRCDPISEHNRLYWYRQTLGQGPEFLTYFQNEAQLEKSRLLSDRFSAERPKGSFSTLEIQRTEQGDSAMYLCASSAPGLAGPYEQYFGPGTRLTVT.

This rearrangement joins TRBV15 to TRBJ2-5; no definite D call. Deletions cut 7 bases from V and 5 bases from J, with 14 bases between. Germline-derived CDR1 and CDR2 are LNHNV and YYDKDF (reference sequence). CDR3 length: 13 residues. As DNA, the CDR3 is TGTGCCACCAAATCCGGGCTGAGGGAGACCCAGTACTTC. It specifies CATKSGLRETQYF.

The chain combines TRBV7-8 with TRBJ1-1, with a tentative D call TRBD1 (5 bases). V was trimmed by 1 base and J by 1 base, leaving 10 bases between them. From germline, CDR1 is SGHVS and CDR2 FQNEAQ. The CDR3 is made up of 15 amino acids. The CDR3 nucleotides are TGTGCCAGCAGCTTAGAGGGGAGATCGAACACTGAAGCTTTCTTT. Translating gives CASSLEGRSNTEAFF.